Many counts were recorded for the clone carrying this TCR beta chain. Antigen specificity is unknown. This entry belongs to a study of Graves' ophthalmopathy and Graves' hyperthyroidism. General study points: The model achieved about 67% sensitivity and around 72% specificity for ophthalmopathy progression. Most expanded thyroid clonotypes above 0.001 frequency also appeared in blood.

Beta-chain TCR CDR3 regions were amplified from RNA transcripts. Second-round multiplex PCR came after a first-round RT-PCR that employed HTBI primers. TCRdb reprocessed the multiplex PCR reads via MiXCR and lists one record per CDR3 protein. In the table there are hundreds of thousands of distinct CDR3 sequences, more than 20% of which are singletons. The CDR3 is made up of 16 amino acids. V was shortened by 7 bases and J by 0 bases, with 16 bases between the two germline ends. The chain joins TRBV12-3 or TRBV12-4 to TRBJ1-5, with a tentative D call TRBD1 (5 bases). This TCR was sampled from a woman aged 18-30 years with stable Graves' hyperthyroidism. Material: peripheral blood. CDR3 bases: TGTGCCAGCACCCAGACAGCGACATATAGCAATCAGCCCCAGCATTTT. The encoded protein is CASTQTATYSNQPQHF.